This T cell receptor (beta chain) was sequenced in a study of identical twins. One entry per CDR3 protein results from TCRdb running MiXCR on the 5' RACE reads. The table has about 530,000 distinct CDR3 sequences, 20% to 25% seen once; the top ten hold 0.48%. CDR3 length: 15 amino acids. V gave up 8 bases and J gave up 2 bases; unmatched junction bases: 12. In germline, CDR1 is ENHRY, CDR2 SYGVKD. These data also featured in a second study, about yellow fever vaccine responses in identical twins.

The J gene is TRBJ2-7, the V gene TRBV10-3; 7 positions agree with TRBD1. This TCR derives from a woman under 30 in good health. Specimen: CD4+ T cells sorted from blood. The CDR3 DNA reads TGTGCCATCGGATCGGGACAGAGATCCCCCTACGAGCAGTACTTC. Amino acid sequence: CAIGSGQRSPYEQYF.